The rows below give T cell receptor beta chains drawn from one sample of a study of blood T cell repertoires in COVID-19. Some clones are missing from TCRdb's copy, which holds only in-frame ones; the method was immunoSEQ multiplex PCR. The table shows 40,000 to 45,000 clones, with approximately 90% occurring only once. The source material was peripheral blood. These receptors all stem from a human donor in a cohort sampled during active COVID-19. Both conserved end residues are part of each CDR3.

v_call cdr3_aa
TRBV5-6 CASSFEWLRNTEAFF
TRBV7-2 CASSLGSSGRSYAYEQYF
TRBV7-2 CASSLRTGEGGYTF
TRBV5-6 CASSLGLSTYEQYF
TRBV30 CAWSVAGLQPQHF
TRBV5-4 CASSSLAGAGPETQYF
TRBV6-5 CASRPGLVFWEYF
TRBV3-1/TRBV3-2 CASSLRTGQGKNEQFF
TRBV20-1 CSAIRGKRAFF
TRBV11-2 CASSLGTGLGQPQHF
TRBV10-2 CASSGVRTEAFF
TRBV5-1 CASSWGTSNTGELFF
TRBV30 CALGGWRDTEAFF
TRBV28 CASSPGTGRGGYTF
TRBV5-6 CASSFPGTYEQYF
TRBV6-2/TRBV6-3 CASSYYQDTEAFF
TRBV9 CASQRGAEGNTIYF
TRBV4-3 CASSNHRGPPYEQYF
TRBV18 CASSEAGGALVYGYTF